This TCR beta chain was captured by sequencing in a study of T cells expressing NK-cell markers. A remark on this clonotype: Its antigen is unknown.

TCRdb reprocessed the 5' RACE reads, keeping one entry per CDR3 protein, no DNA. The sample table sets out roughly 430,000 distinct CDR3 sequences. Germline V gene data show CDR1 as LNHDA and CDR2 as SQIVND (reference sequence). The CDR3 is made up of 13 amino acids. Study-level findings and limits: It was still unclear whether expanded NKG2C+ T cell clones were HCMV specific.

The TCR was taken from a woman aged 18-70 years in good health. Sequencing used blood T cells: a sorted CD56 or NKG2C T cell subset, CD4+ or CD8+ T cells, or bulk PBMC T cells (not recorded which). The chain couples TRBV19 to TRBJ2-1; TCRdb gives TRBD2 as the D gene, but with no DNA this cannot be confirmed. CDR3 protein: CATRTSGANEQFF. Full variable domain (rest looked up from reference TRBV19 and TRBJ2-1): DGGITQSPKYLFRKEGQNVTLSCEQNLNHDAMYWYRQDPGQGLRLIYYSQIVNDFQKGDIAEGYSVSREKKESFPLTVTSAQKNPTAFYLCATRTSGANEQFFGPGTRLTVL.